The 16 T cell receptor beta chains below come from one sample, sequenced in a study of T cell responses to AZD1222 COVID-19 vaccine. The table came from immunoSEQ multiplex PCR; TCRdb's copy has only in-frame clones and leaves some out. The data hold around 130,000 clones, with 91% observed a single time. Sequencing was performed on peripheral blood, taken on day 0 of AZD1222 vaccination. The receptors were gathered from an adult in good health.

The DNA for the CDR3 is TGTGCCAGCAGTGGAAGAATGGACAGGGAGGGATCTGGAAACACCATATATTTT. Protein sequence: CASSGRMDREGSGNTIYF. V usage is TRBV25-1 and J usage is TRBJ1-3; TRBD1 matches at 8 bases. V lost 4 bases and J lost 1; bases outside the gene matches: 12. CDR1 MGHDK and CDR2 SYGVNS come from the germline V gene. The CDR3 is made up of 18 amino acids.

The chain couples TRBV5-1 to TRBJ1-3; D is undetermined. CDR1 and CDR2 (germline): SGHRS, YFSETQ. V lost 0 bases and J lost 0, with 7 bases in between. CDR3 length: 15 residues. The CDR3 DNA follows: TGCGCCAGCAGCTTGGGGGGAAGCTCTGGAAACACCATATATTTT. Its translation: CASSLGGSSGNTIYF. Filled out from reference TRBV5-1 and TRBJ1-3, the complete variable domain reads KAGVTQTPRYLIKTRGQQVTLSCSPISGHRSVSWYQQTPGQGLQFLFEYFSETQRNKGNFPGRFSGRQFSNSRSEMNVSTLELGDSALYLCASSLGGSSGNTIYFGEGSWLTVV.

The CDR3 here is CASSLSGTGNGYTF. The CDR3 coding sequence is TGTGCCAGCAGCTTATCCGGGACAGGGAATGGCTACACCTTC. J is TRBJ1-2 and V is TRBV5-4; 9 positions agree with TRBD1. The CDR3 covers 14 residues. Losses at the gene ends were 2 bases for V and 6 bases for J; bases not matched to a gene: 5. The germline CDR1 and CDR2 sequences are SGHNT and YYREEE (reference sequence).

The J gene is TRBJ2-2, the V gene TRBV30; D gene unclear. The CDR3 totals 14 residues. Germline-derived CDR1 and CDR2 are GTSNPN and SVGIG (reference sequence). Trimming shortened V by 7 bases and J by 6 bases, and 18 bases separated the two germline ends. The CDR3 loop is CASPLRVVSGELFF. DNA of the CDR3: TGTGCCTCCCCCCTAAGGGTAGTCTCCGGGGAGCTGTTTTTT.

V and J are TRBV3-1 (or the pseudogene TRBV3-2) and TRBJ2-1, with 8 positions matching TRBD1. Germline CDR1 reads LGHDT; CDR2 reads YNNKEL (reference sequence). J gave up 10 bases and V 3 bases, and 8 bases lay outside the gene matches. The CDR3 has 14 amino acids. DNA of the CDR3: TGTGCCAGCAGCCAGGGCGGCGGGACAGGAGAGCAGTTCTTC. It specifies CASSQGGGTGEQFF.

The V call is TRBV7-6, the J call TRBJ1-2; TRBD1 agrees at 9 bases. The J segment lost 7 bases and the V segment lost 1 base, leaving 4 bases of the junction unmatched. The CDR3 loop spans 14 amino acids. Germline V gene lookup returns CDR1 SGHVS and CDR2 FNYEAQ. The CDR3 DNA sequence: TGTGCCAGCAGCTTAGAGGGACAGGGCGGTGGCTACACCTTC. Protein: CASSLEGQGGGYTF. Supplemented by reference TRBV7-6 and TRBJ1-2, the full variable domain reads GAGVSQSPRYKVTKRGQDVALRCDPISGHVSLYWYRQALGQGPEFLTYFNYEAQQDKSGLPNDRFSAERPEGSISTLTIQRTEQRDSAMYRCASSLEGQGGGYTFGSGTRLTVV.

V and J are TRBV6-6 and TRBJ2-5, with 14 bases aligning to TRBD2. With V trimmed by 5 bases and J by 2 bases, 7 bases remained unmatched. This CDR3 region has 17 residues. Germline CDR1 reads MNHNY; CDR2 reads SVGAGI (reference sequence). CDR3 nucleotides: TGTGCCAGCAGTCCCCATAGACTAGCGGGAGGGCAAGAGACCCAGTACTTC. Translated: CASSPHRLAGGQETQYF.

The chain recombines TRBV6-5 with TRBJ1-5; 9 bases line up with TRBD1. The CDR3 extends over 15 amino acids. Unmatched junction bases numbered 9, after V lost 5 bases and J lost 7 bases. CDR1 and CDR2 from the germline V gene are MNHEY and SVGAGI. CDR3 nucleotide sequence: TGTGCCAGCAGTAGGGGGGACAGGGCGGGACAGCCCCAGCATTTT. Protein sequence: CASSRGDRAGQPQHF.

This rearrangement joins TRBV6-6 to TRBJ2-5; TRBD2 might be the D (6 bases). V was clipped by 0 bases and J by 4 bases, with 6 bases between them. This CDR3 has 13 amino acids. Per the germline V gene, CDR1 is MNHNY and CDR2 is SVGAGI (reference sequence). The CDR3 nucleotides read TGTGCCAGCAGTTACTCGGAGGGAGAGACCCAGTACTTC. Translating gives CASSYSEGETQYF.

The rearrangement links TRBV30 to TRBJ2-5; 14 bases match TRBD2. J was trimmed by 5 bases and V by 0 bases; bases with no gene match: 5. The germline V gene encodes CDR1 GTSNPN and CDR2 SVGIG (reference sequence). The CDR3 runs 16 residues. The DNA for the CDR3 is TGTGCCTGGAGTGTAGGGAGGACTAGCGGGAGGGAGACCCAGTACTTC. Encoded protein: CAWSVGRTSGRETQYF.

The count of this clone is one. The V call is TRBV9, the J call TRBJ2-3; D is perhaps TRBD1 (6 bases). V was clipped by 4 bases and J by 5 bases, with 14 bases between them. Germline V gene lookup returns CDR1 SGDLS and CDR2 YYNGEE. The CDR3 is 14 amino acids. CDR3 nucleotides: TGTGCCAGCAGCCCAGACCAAGGGGGAGATACGCAGTATTTT. Translation: CASSPDQGGDTQYF.

This clone is a singleton in its sample. This sequence joins TRBV5-6 and TRBJ1-2; 9 bases fit TRBD1. Germline assignment: CDR1 SGHDT and CDR2 YYEEEE. The CDR3 sequence is 15 residues long. V gave up 4 bases and J gave up 8 bases; unmatched junction bases: 12. Written as DNA, the CDR3 is TGTGCCAGCAGCCCGGGGGACAGGGCGGTGCAAGGCTACACCTTC. Its protein is CASSPGDRAVQGYTF. Looking up the rest from reference TRBV5-6 and TRBJ1-2 gives the full variable domain: DAGVTQSPTHLIKTRGQQVTLRCSPKSGHDTVSWYQQALGQGPQFIFQYYEEEERQRGNFPDRFSGHQFPNYSSELNVNALLLGDSALYLCASSPGDRAVQGYTFGSGTRLTVV.

The genes are TRBV27 and TRBJ2-7; 7 bases agree with TRBD1. The germline CDR1 and CDR2 sequences are MNHEY and SMNVEV (reference sequence). The CDR3 runs 15 residues. J was trimmed by 7 bases and V by 4 bases; bases with no gene match: 13. The CDR3 nucleotides read TGTGCCAGCAGTTACCGGACAGGATCCCCCTTGGAGCAGTACTTC. Protein: CASSYRTGSPLEQYF.

This clone was recorded a few times. The V and J genes are TRBV5-6 and TRBJ2-5; D gene unclear. Looked up from germline, CDR1 is SGHDT and CDR2 is YYEEEE. This CDR3 region has 11 residues. V was cut by 3 bases and J by 5 bases, with 5 bases left in between. The CDR3 here is CASSSVETQYF. CDR3 DNA: TGTGCCAGCAGCTCAGTGGAGACCCAGTACTTC.

The CDR3 DNA is TGTGCCAGCAGTCCGTCAGAAACCGGACTGTTTTTT. Translating gives CASSPSETGLFF. The V and J genes are TRBV12-3 or TRBV12-4 and TRBJ1-4; unclear D gene. There are 12 residues in the CDR3. The V end lost 5 bases, the J end lost 13 bases, and 14 bases lay between the germline ends.

The genes are TRBV5-1 and TRBJ1-1; D uncertain. The CDR3 extends over 14 amino acids. Germline V gene data show CDR1 as SGHRS and CDR2 as YFSETQ. Trimming stripped 0 bases from V and 5 bases from J, with 11 bases between. The CDR3 loop is CASSLGHGGTEAFF. The CDR3 region has the DNA TGCGCCAGCAGCTTGGGACACGGAGGGACTGAAGCTTTCTTT.